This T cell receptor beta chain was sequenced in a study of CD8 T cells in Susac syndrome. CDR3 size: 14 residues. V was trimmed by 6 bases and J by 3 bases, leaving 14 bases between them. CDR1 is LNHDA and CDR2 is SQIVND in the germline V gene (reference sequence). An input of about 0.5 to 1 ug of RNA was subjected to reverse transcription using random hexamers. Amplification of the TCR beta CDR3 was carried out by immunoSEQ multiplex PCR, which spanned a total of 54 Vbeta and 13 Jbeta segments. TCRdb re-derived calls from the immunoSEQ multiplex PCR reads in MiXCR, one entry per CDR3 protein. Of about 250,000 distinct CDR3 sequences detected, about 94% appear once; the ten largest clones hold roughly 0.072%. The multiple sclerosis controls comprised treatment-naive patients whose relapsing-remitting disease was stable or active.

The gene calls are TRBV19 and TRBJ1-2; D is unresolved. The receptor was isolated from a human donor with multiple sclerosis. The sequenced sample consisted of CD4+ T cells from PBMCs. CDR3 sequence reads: CASSLPRGHYGYTF. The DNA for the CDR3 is TGTGCCAGTAGCCTGCCCCGAGGACACTATGGCTACACCTTC.